Below are 7 T cell receptor beta chains sequenced from a single sample in a study of T cells in Graves' hyperthyroidism and ophthalmopathy (dated by TCRdb to between 2017 and 2020). Preparation of the library involved multiplex PCR. Sequencing used an Illumina HiSeq 2000. The TCR beta CDR3 regions were amplified from the RNA transcripts. A first-round RT-PCR of the TCR CDR3 used the HTBI primer set with the Qiagen OneStep RT-PCR kit. TCRdb cleaned the public reads at Q25 with fastp, built clones with MiXCR and kept in-frame beta chains. Every entry covers one CDR3 protein and lists the most common genes and DNA from its rows. The sample data list approximately 330,000 distinct CDR3 sequences, and 15% to 20% of these were observed just once. The ten largest make up approximately 49% of the sample. Sequenced input: blood. These receptors came from a woman in her forties or fifties with Graves' hyperthyroidism.

This clonotype occurred a few times. The chain has TRBV19 and TRBJ2-1; 7 nucleotides match TRBD1. Trimming at V came to 5 bases and at J to 8 bases, leaving 9 bases not matched to a gene. The CDR3 length is 14 residues. Germline CDR1 and CDR2: LNHDA and SQIVND (reference sequence). This chain's CDR3 is CASSALYRGYEQFF. CDR3 bases: TGTGCCAGTAGTGCCTTATACAGGGGATATGAGCAGTTCTTC.

This clonotype has a count of ten or more. This chain uses TRBV28 with TRBJ1-6; no firm D call. This CDR3 has 14 residues. Germline V lookup: CDR1 MDHEN, CDR2 SYDVKM. The V end lost 10 bases, the J end lost 0 bases, and 10 bases lay between the germline ends. DNA for the CDR3: TGTGCCACCACCGTTGGCTCCTATAATTCACCCCTCCACTTT. It yields the protein CATTVGSYNSPLHF.

This clonotype was seen ten or more times. CDR3 protein: CASSPRGRGGNQPQHF. As DNA, the CDR3 is TGTGCCAGCAGCCCGCGAGGCCGGGGGGGCAATCAGCCCCAGCATTTT. The rearrangement uses TRBV11-2 and TRBJ1-5; D perhaps matches TRBD1 (5 bases). The V and J ends lost 5 bases and 2 bases respectively, with 16 bases between them. The CDR3 consists of 16 residues. The V gene's germline CDR1 is SGHAT and CDR2 FQNNGV. Variable domain in full (rest from reference TRBV11-2 and TRBJ1-5): EAGVAQSPRYKIIEKRQSVAFWCNPISGHATLYWYQQILGQGPKLLIQFQNNGVVDDSQLPKDRFSAERLKGVDSTLKIQPAKLEDSAVYLCASSPRGRGGNQPQHFGDGTRLSIL.

There are a few counts of this clonotype. The chain uses TRBV12-3 or TRBV12-4 and TRBJ2-1; the D is unclear. V shed 4 bases and J shed 2 bases, with 6 bases lying between them. The CDR3 is 13 residues long. This chain's CDR3 is CASSSRTYNEQFF. CDR3 bases: TGTGCCAGCAGTTCCAGAACCTACAATGAGCAGTTCTTC.

The chain is built from TRBV15 and TRBJ2-1, with D perhaps matching TRBD1 or TRBD2 (5 bases each). CDR3 length: 17 amino acids. The germline gives CDR1 LNHNV, CDR2 YYDKDF (reference sequence). V gave up 0 bases and J gave up 0 bases, with 12 bases separating them. This CDR3 is CATSRDGTGSSYNEQFF. The CDR3 nucleotides are TGTGCCACCAGCAGAGACGGGACGGGGAGCTCCTACAATGAGCAGTTCTTC.

This clonotype was detected a few times. The chain combines TRBV25-1 with TRBJ2-1, with D possibly TRBD1 on 6 matching bases. The CDR3 length is 15 residues. V shed 8 bases and J shed 1 base, with 15 bases lying between them. Germline V CDR1 and CDR2: MGHDK, SYGVNS. The CDR3 bases are TGTGCCAGCCTGGGCAGGGGAAGGTCCTACAATGAGCAGTTCTTC. As protein: CASLGRGRSYNEQFF.

This clonotype was picked up many times. The chain combines TRBV20-1 with TRBJ1-5, with D uncertain. Germline V gene data show CDR1 as DFQATT and CDR2 as SNEGSKA (reference sequence). V lost 1 base, J lost 5 bases, and 9 bases lay in between. CDR3 length equals 13 residues. CDR3 amino acids: CSARGSLDQPQHF. The CDR3 DNA follows: TGCAGTGCTAGAGGCTCCCTAGATCAGCCCCAGCATTTT.